The source of this T cell receptor beta chain is a study of glioma-infiltrating T cells after dendritic cell vaccination. Study details: Between 2003 and 2012, patients got autologous tumor lysate-pulsed dendritic cell vaccines. At biweekly intervals, patients got three intradermal dendritic cell vaccine injections.

V lost 3 bases and J lost 1, with 9 bases in between. The germline CDR1 and CDR2 sequences are LNHNV and YYDKDF (reference sequence). This CDR3 has 15 residues. Time point specified: after dendritic cell vaccination, including at tumor progression/relapse. Patients had residual fresh-frozen tumor tissue and more than two years of survival data. None of the glioblastoma patients had an isocitrate dehydrogenase mutation. Data came from immunoSEQ multiplex PCR; TCRdb stores just in-frame clones and leaves some out. The top ten clones hold about 6.8% of a sample with tens of thousands of clones, around 86% of them seen once.

The sequencing here drew on blood, taken after dendritic cell vaccination. The sequence derives from a human donor with glioblastoma. This sequence joins TRBV15 and TRBJ1-4; D may be TRBD1 (6 bases). CDR3 DNA sequence: TGTGCCACCAGCAGGCAAGGGGGAACTAATGAAAAACTGTTTTTT. Translating gives CATSRQGGTNEKLFF.